The following is a TCR beta chain sequence with its context. What it binds is unknown. Assay used: immunoSEQ multiplex PCR; TCRdb lists only in-frame clones, some missing. This sample yields about 20,000 clones, of which over 90% are seen a single time; more than 8% belongs to the top ten. This sample is drawn from a study of lymphopenia after photon versus proton radiotherapy. Study findings and constraints: A bigger post-nadir fall in TCR diversity correlated inversely with survival time in deceased patients. Relative stability marked proton patients; photon patients lost diversity and naive cells. After the lymphocyte nadir, photon-treated repertoires showed oligoclonal expansion, especially of CD8+ Temra cells.

Losses at the gene ends were 5 bases for V and 8 bases for J; bases not matched to a gene: 5. The germline CDR1 and CDR2 sequences are SNHLY and FYNNEI. The length of the CDR3 is 13 residues. Sequencing used peripheral blood, obtained from a patient treated with proton-based radiotherapy. This TCR was sampled from a woman in her seventies with pancreatic cancer. Some clones in this sample may be carry-over from other donors' samples. The chain carries TRBV2 and TRBJ1-2; 10 positions match TRBD1. The CDR3 protein is CASSPGQGYGYTF. CDR3 sequence (DNA): TGTGCCAGCAGTCCGGGACAGGGGTACGGCTACACCTTC.